What follows are 5 T cell receptor beta chains derived from one specimen sequenced in a study of identical twins. TCRdb itself ran the 5' RACE reads through MiXCR, one entry per CDR3 protein. The sample consists of hundreds of thousands of distinct CDR3 sequences, over 20% of them appearing once. The same specimen was also included in a second study, on T cells expressing NK-cell markers.

The sequenced sample consisted of PBMCs. These receptors were taken from a woman under 30 in good health.

The chain links TRBV7-2 to TRBJ2-3; D is possibly TRBD1 or TRBD2 (5 bases each). This CDR3 comprises 12 residues. Trimming stripped 5 bases from V and 7 bases from J, with 10 bases between. Germline assignment: CDR1 SGHTA and CDR2 FQGNSA. The chain's CDR3 is CASSPRGHTQYF. In nucleotides, the CDR3 is TGTGCCAGCAGCCCGAGGGGTCATACGCAGTATTTT.

V is TRBV3-1 and J is TRBJ2-7; weak D call: TRBD2 (6 bases). V was cut by 4 bases and J by 4 bases, with 17 bases left in between. CDR3 length: 15 amino acids. Germline V gene data show CDR1 as LGHDT and CDR2 as YNNKEL (reference sequence). CDR3: CASSLTGTGKYEQYF. As DNA, the CDR3 is TGTGCCAGCAGCCTAACGGGGACTGGGAAATACGAGCAGTACTTC.

The rearrangement joins TRBV20-1 to TRBJ2-5; D gene unclear. Germline V gene data show CDR1 as DFQATT and CDR2 as SNEGSKA (reference sequence). V gave up 0 bases and J gave up 2 bases, with 13 bases separating them. The CDR3 sequence is 15 residues long. The CDR3 spells CSARDRSAWQETQYF. Here the CDR3 DNA reads TGCAGTGCTAGAGATCGGTCGGCCTGGCAAGAGACCCAGTACTTC.

There are many counts of this clonotype. This sequence joins TRBV20-1 and TRBJ2-1; no clear D gene. Trimming cost V 5 bases and J 0 bases, with 5 bases left between them. The length of the CDR3 is 12 residues. Germline CDR1 is DFQATT and CDR2 is SNEGSKA (reference sequence). CDR3 amino acids: CSAPDSYNEQFF. The CDR3 nucleotides read TGCAGTGCTCCTGACTCCTACAATGAGCAGTTCTTC.

This clonotype was recorded a few times. V usage is TRBV5-6 and J usage is TRBJ1-2; D remains ambiguous. V dropped 4 bases and J dropped 4 bases, with 11 bases sitting between them. The germline V gene encodes CDR1 SGHDT and CDR2 YYEEEE. The CDR3 is 13 residues long. The CDR3 nucleotides read TGTGCCAGCAGCCTAACAGTTTCCTATGGCTACACCTTC. Its protein product is CASSLTVSYGYTF.